The clone carrying this T cell receptor beta chain has at least ten counts. Its antigen is as yet unknown. Under 3 months in duration, the ophthalmopathy in affected donors had moderate-to-severe activity, CAS ≥3 and NOSPECS ≥4. Scientists amplified the TCR beta CDR3 regions from RNA transcripts. The authors performed first-round RT-PCR with HTBI primers and then a second-round multiplex PCR. TCRdb called the multiplex PCR reads again in MiXCR, with one record for every CDR3 protein. The top ten hold about 8.2% of the sample, which has about 210,000 distinct CDR3 sequences, roughly 29% seen once. The V gene lost 5 bases and the J gene lost 3 bases, with 10 bases spanning the gap. The CDR3 consists of 13 residues. Germline assignment: CDR1 MNHNS and CDR2 SASEGT. The sample originates from a study of Graves' ophthalmopathy and Graves' hyperthyroidism. Regarding the study as a whole: In blood appeared most of the expanded thyroid clonotypes whose frequency exceeded 0.001. Distinction of ophthalmopathy from stable hyperthyroidism by a 13-signature model reached 85% to 90% sensitivity and 81.08% specificity. Sensitivity reached 70.59% and specificity roughly 72% when the model predicted ophthalmopathy progression.

V and J are TRBV6-1 and TRBJ1-2; D remains unclear. This sequence was found in a man between 50 and 59 years old with Graves' ophthalmopathy. The source material was peripheral blood. The CDR3 reads CASSQGFHYGYTF. CDR3 in DNA: TGTGCCAGCAGTCAAGGGTTCCACTATGGCTACACCTTC.